This paragraph covers one T cell receptor beta chain sequence. Its cognate antigen is unknown. CDR1 and CDR2 (germline): SGHTA, FQGNSA. The CDR3 extends over 19 amino acids. V lost 5 bases to trimming and J lost 6 bases; unmatched junction nucleotides: 18. MiXCR was run by TCRdb on the reads, yielding one entry per CDR3 protein. The sample gives around 490,000 distinct CDR3 sequences, roughly 29% of which show up once; less than 15% is in the top ten. This sample was included in a study of T cell repertoires in cytomegalovirus infection. Looking at the study overall: Through public TCR beta signatures, both CMV infection and matching HLA type were indicated. Study-wide findings and caveats: Identification of carriers of CMV plus the relevant HLA was performed using cumulative public TCR beta family frequency. Ex vivo responses were dominated by HLA-C-restricted CMV-specific TCR beta clonotypes.

The specimen sequenced was PBMCs. This TCR came from a human donor in good health (CMV status not recorded). Some clones in this sample may be carry-over from other donors' samples. V is TRBV7-2 and J is TRBJ2-1, with TRBD2 matching over 11 bases. The CDR3 loop reads CASSPGGLAGGKLGNEQFF. In nucleotides, the CDR3 is TGTGCCAGCAGCCCGGGTGGGCTAGCGGGAGGAAAACTGGGCAATGAGCAGTTCTTC.